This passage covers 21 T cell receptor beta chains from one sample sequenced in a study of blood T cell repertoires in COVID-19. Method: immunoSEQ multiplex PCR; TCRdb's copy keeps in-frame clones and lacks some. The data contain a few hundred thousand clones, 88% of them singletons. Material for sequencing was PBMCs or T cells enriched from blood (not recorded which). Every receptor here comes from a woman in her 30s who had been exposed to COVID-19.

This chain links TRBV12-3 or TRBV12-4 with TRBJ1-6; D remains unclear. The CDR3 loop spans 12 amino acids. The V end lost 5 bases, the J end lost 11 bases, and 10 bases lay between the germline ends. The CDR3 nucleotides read TGTGCCAGCAGTGTGGGCTTGGCACCCCTCCACTTT. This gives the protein CASSVGLAPLHF.

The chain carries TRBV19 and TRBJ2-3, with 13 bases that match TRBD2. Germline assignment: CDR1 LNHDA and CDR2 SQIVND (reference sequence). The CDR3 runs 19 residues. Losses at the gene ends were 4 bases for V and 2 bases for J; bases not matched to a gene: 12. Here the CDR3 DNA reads TGTGCCAGTAGTACCCAACTAGCGGGAGGGCTCTCGTCCACAGATACGCAGTATTTT. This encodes CASSTQLAGGLSSTDTQYF.

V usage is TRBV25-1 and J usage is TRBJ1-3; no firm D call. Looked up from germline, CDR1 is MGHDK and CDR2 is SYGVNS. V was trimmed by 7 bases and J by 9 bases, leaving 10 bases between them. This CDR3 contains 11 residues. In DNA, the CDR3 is TGTGCCAGCACTATTTACGGCACCATATATTTT. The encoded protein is CASTIYGTIYF.

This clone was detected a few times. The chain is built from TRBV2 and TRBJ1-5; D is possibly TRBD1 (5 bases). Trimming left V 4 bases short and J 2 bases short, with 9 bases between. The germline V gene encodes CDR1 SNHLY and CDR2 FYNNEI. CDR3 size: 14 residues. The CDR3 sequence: CASSAREGNQPQHF. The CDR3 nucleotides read TGTGCCAGCAGTGCCAGGGAGGGCAATCAGCCCCAGCATTTT.

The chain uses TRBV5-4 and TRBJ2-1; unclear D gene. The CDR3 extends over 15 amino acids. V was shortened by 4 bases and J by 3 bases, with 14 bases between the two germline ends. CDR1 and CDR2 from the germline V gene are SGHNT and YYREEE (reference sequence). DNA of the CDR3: TGTGCCAGCAGCCCCCCCGACTGGCGCTACAATGAGCAGTTCTTC. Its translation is CASSPPDWRYNEQFF. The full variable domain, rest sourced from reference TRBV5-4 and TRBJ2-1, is ETGVTQSPTHLIKTRGQQVTLRCSSQSGHNTVSWYQQALGQGPQFIFQYYREEENGRGNFPPRFSGLQFPNYSSELNVNALELDDSALYLCASSPPDWRYNEQFFGPGTRLTVL.

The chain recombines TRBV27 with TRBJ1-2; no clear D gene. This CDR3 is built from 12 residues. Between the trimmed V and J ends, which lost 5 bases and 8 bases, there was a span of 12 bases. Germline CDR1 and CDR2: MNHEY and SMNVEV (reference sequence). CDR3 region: CASSTPGYGYTF. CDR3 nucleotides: TGTGCCAGCAGTACACCGGGGTACGGCTACACCTTC.

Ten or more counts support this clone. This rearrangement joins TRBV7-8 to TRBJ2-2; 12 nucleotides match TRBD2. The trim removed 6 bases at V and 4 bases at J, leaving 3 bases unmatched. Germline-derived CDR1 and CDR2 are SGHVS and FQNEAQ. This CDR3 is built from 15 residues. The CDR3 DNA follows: TGTGCCAGCAGAGGGACTAGCGGGCTCACCGGGGAGCTGTTTTTT. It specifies CASRGTSGLTGELFF.

CDR3 DNA sequence: TGTGCCAGCAGCTTGCATACAAACACTGAAGCTTTCTTT. Its translation is CASSLHTNTEAFF. The chain joins TRBV11-3 to TRBJ1-1; D not certain. The ends were cut back, 3 bases at V and 2 bases at J, with 7 bases in the middle. Germline V gene data show CDR1 as SGHNT and CDR2 as YENEEA. This CDR3 has 13 residues. Full variable domain (missing parts from reference TRBV11-3 and TRBJ1-1): EAGVVQSPRYKIIEKKQPVAFWCNPISGHNTLYWYLQNLGQGPELLIRYENEEAVDDSQLPKDRFSAERLKGVDSTLKIQPAELGDSAVYLCASSLHTNTEAFFGQGTRLTVV.

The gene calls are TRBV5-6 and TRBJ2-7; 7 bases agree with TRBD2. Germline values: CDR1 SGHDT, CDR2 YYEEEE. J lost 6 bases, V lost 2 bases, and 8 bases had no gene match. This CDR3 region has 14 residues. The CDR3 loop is CASSLESGIGEQYF. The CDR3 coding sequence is TGTGCCAGCAGCTTAGAAAGCGGGATTGGCGAGCAGTACTTC.

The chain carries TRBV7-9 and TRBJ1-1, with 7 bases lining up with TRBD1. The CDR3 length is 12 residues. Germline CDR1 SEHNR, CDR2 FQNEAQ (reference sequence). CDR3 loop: CGGGETNTEAFF. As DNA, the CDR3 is TGTGGAGGGGGCGAGACGAACACTGAAGCTTTCTTT.

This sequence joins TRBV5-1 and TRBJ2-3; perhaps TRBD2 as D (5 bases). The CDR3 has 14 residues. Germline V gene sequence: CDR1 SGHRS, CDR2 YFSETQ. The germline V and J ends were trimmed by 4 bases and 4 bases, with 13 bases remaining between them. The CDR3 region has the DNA TGCGCCAGCAGCCCTCATTCCGGGGCAGATACGCAGTATTTT. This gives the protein CASSPHSGADTQYF.

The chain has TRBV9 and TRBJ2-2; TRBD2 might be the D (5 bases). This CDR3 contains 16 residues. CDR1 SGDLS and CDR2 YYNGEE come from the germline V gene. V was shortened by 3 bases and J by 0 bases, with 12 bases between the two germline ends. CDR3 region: CASSARLLANTGELFF. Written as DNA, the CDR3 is TGTGCCAGCAGCGCCCGACTACTTGCGAACACCGGGGAGCTGTTTTTT.

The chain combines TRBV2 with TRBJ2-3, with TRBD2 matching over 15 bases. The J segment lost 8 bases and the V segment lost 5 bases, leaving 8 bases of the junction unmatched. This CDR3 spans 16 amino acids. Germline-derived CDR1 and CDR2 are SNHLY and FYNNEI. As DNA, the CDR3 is TGTGCCAGCAGTCGGGCTGGGACTAGCGGGAGGAGTACGCAGTATTTT. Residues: CASSRAGTSGRSTQYF.

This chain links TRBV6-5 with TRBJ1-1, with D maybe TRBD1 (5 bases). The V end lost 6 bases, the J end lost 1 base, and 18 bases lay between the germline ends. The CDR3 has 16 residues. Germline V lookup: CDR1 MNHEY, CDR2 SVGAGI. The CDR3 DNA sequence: TGTGCCAGCAGGTACGAACAGGTTCCCGGGAACACTGAAGCTTTCTTT. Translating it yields CASRYEQVPGNTEAFF.

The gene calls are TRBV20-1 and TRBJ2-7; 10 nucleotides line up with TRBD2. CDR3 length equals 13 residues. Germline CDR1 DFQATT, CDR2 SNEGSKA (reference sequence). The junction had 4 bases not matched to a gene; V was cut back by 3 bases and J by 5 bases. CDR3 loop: CSASKLAGDEQYF. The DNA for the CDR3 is TGCAGTGCTAGTAAGCTAGCGGGAGACGAGCAGTACTTC.

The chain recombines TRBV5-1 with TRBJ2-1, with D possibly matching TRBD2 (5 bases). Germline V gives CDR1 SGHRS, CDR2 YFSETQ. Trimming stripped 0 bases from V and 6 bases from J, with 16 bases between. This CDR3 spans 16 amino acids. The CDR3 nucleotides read TGCGCCAGCAGCTTGGCTGGGCTAGCTCGGTCCAATGAGCAGTTCTTC. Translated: CASSLAGLARSNEQFF.

The CDR3 sequence: CASSLGQGVEQYF. The CDR3 coding sequence is TGTGCCAGTAGTCTCGGACAGGGGGTTGAGCAGTACTTC. The rearrangement links TRBV19 to TRBJ2-7, with 10 positions matching TRBD1. The CDR3 has 13 residues. In germline, CDR1 is LNHDA, CDR2 SQIVND (reference sequence). With 5 bases clipped from V and 7 bases from J, the junction kept 5 bases outside the gene matches.

For the CDR3, the DNA is TGTGCCAGCAGCCAAGATCCTAGCGGGGAGGATACGCAGTATTTT. Its protein product is CASSQDPSGEDTQYF. The chain combines TRBV3-1 (or the pseudogene TRBV3-2) with TRBJ2-3, with 9 bases that match TRBD2. The CDR3 spans 15 residues. In germline, CDR1 is LGHDT, CDR2 YNNKEL (reference sequence). V lost 0 bases and J lost 6; bases outside the gene matches: 4.

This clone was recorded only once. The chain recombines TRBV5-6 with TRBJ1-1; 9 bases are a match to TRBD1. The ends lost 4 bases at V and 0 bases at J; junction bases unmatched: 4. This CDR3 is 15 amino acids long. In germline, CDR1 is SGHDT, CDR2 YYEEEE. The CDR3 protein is CASSGTGWMNTEAFF. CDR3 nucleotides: TGTGCCAGCAGCGGGACAGGGTGGATGAACACTGAAGCTTTCTTT. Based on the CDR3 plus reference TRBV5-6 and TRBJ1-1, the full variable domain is DAGVTQSPTHLIKTRGQQVTLRCSPKSGHDTVSWYQQALGQGPQFIFQYYEEEERQRGNFPDRFSGHQFPNYSSELNVNALLLGDSALYLCASSGTGWMNTEAFFGQGTRLTVV.

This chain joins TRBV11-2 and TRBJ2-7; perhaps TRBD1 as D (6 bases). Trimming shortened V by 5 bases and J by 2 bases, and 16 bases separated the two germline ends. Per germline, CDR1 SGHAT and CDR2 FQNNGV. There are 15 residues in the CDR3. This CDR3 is CASSLLQGNAYEQYF. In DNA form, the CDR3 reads TGTGCCAGCAGCCTCTTACAGGGCAATGCCTACGAGCAGTACTTC.

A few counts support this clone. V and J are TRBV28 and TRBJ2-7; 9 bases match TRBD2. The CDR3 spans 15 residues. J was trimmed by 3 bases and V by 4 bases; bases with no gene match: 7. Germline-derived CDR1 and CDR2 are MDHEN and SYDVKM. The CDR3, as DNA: TGTGCCAGCAGTTCATCCGGGACTAGCTACTACGAGCAGTACTTC. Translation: CASSSSGTSYYEQYF.